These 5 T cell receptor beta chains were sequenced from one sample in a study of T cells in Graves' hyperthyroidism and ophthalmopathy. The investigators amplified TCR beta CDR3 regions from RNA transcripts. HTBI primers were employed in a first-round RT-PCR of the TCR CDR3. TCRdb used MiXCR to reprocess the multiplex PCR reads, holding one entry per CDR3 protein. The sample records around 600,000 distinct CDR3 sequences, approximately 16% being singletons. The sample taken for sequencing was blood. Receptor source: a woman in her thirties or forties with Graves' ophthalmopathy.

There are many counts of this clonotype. The CDR3 region is CASSLALGAGGGNEQFF. DNA of the CDR3: TGTGCCAGCAGCTTAGCGCTCGGAGCGGGGGGGGGGAATGAGCAGTTCTTC. The chain carries TRBV7-9 and TRBJ2-1, with 10 positions matching TRBD2. Per the germline V gene, CDR1 is SEHNR and CDR2 is FQNEAQ (reference sequence). The CDR3 contains 17 residues. The V and J ends lost 0 bases and 7 bases, in that order; junction bases with no gene match: 9. Drawing the rest from reference TRBV7-9 and TRBJ2-1, the complete variable domain is DTGVSQNPRHKITKRGQNVTFRCDPISEHNRLYWYRQTLGQGPEFLTYFQNEAQLEKSRLLSDRFSAERPKGSFSTLEIQRTEQGDSAMYLCASSLALGAGGGNEQFFGPGTRLTVL.

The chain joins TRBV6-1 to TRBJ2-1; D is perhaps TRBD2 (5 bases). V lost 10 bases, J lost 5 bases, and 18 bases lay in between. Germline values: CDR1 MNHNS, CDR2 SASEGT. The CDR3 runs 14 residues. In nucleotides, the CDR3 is TGTGCCACCTCGGTCTCGGAGGAGAACAATGAGCAGTTCTTC. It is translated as CATSVSEENNEQFF.

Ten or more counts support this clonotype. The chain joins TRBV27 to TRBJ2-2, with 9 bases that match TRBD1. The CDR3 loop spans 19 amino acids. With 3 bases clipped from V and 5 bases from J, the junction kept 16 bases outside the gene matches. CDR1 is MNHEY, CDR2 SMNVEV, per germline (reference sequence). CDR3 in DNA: TGTGCCAGCAGTTTCCTTTTCCGGGACAGGGACGGGGCGACCGGGGAGCTGTTTTTT. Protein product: CASSFLFRDRDGATGELFF.

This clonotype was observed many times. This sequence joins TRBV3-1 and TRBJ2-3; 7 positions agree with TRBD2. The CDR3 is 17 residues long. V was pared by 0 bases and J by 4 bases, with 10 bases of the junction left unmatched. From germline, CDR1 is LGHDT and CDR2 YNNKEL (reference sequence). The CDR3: CASSQEAGREFSDTQYF. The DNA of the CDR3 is TGTGCCAGCAGCCAAGAAGCTGGGCGGGAGTTCTCAGATACGCAGTATTTT.

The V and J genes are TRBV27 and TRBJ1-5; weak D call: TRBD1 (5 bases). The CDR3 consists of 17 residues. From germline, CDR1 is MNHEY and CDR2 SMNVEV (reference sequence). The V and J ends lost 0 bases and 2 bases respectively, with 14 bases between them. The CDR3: CASSLSAGVGGNQPQHF. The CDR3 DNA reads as TGTGCCAGCAGTTTATCGGCGGGGGTAGGTGGCAATCAGCCCCAGCATTTT.